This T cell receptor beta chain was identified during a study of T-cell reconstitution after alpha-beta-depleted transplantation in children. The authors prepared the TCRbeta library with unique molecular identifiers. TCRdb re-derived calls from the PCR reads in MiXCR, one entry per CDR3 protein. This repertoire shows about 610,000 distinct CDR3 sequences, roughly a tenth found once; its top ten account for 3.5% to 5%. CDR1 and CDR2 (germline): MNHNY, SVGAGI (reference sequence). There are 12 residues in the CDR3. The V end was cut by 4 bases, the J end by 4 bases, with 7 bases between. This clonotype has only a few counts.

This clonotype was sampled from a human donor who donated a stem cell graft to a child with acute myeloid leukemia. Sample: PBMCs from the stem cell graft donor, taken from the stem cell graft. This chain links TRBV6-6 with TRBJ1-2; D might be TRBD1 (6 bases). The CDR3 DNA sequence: TGTGCCAGCAGTTCAGGGGCCTATGGCTACACCTTC. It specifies CASSSGAYGYTF.